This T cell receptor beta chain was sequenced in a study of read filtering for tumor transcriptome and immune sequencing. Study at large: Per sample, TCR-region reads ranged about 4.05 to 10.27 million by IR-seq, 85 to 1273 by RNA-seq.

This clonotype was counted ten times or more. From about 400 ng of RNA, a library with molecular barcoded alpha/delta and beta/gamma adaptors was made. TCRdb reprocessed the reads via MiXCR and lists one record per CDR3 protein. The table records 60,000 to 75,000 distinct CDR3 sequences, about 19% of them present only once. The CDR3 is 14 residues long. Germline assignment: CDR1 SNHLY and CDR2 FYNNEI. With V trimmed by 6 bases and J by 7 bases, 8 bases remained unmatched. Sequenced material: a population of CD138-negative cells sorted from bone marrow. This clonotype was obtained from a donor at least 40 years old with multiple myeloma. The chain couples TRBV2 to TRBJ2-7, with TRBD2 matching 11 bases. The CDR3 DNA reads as TGTGCCAGCAGCTCCCTAGCGGGAGGTGGGGAGCAGTACTTC. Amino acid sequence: CASSSLAGGGEQYF.